This paragraph reports one T cell receptor (beta chain). An end of the junction does not agree with germline; a read error may underlie this. The source of the sample is a study of tumor-infiltrating lymphocytes in primary liver carcinoma. Looked up from germline, CDR1 is LGHNA and CDR2 is YNFKEQ. The CDR3 consists of 16 residues. Making TCR beta cDNA involved approximately 0.5 ug total RNA and a constant-region primer. Slightly modified ARM-PCR, run as three nested multiplex PCR rounds, produced the TCR beta libraries. The opening two PCR rounds, roughly 11 cycles each, paired TRBV1-TRBV30 forward primers with a C-beta reverse primer. Via MiXCR, TCRdb re-called the multiplex PCR reads, giving one row per CDR3 protein. The sample includes over 95,000 distinct CDR3 sequences, approximately 71% of them seen just once. Unsorted bulk tissue of roughly 20-34 mg yielded co-extracted RNA and DNA.

The sequencing sample was made of liver tumor tissue from sampling region 5. Subset given: tumor region T5, tumor centre. The receptor comes from a woman aged 55-75 years with primary liver carcinoma and hepatitis B virus infection. The chain recombines TRBV4-2 with TRBJ1-2; D is unresolved. The CDR3, as DNA: TGTACCAGCGGCCAAGAAGAGGGAAATTGGCTTAATGGCTACACCTTC. Its translation: CTSGQEEGNWLNGYTF.